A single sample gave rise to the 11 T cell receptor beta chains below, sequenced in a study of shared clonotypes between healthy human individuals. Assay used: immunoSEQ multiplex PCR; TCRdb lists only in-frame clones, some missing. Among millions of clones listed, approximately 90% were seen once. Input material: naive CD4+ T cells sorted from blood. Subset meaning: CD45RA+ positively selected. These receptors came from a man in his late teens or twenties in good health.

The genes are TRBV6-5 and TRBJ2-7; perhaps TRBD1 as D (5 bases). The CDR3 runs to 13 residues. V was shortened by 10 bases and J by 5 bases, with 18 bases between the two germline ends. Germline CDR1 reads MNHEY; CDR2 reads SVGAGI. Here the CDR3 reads CAIRKVSGNEQYF. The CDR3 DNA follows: TGTGCCATTCGAAAGGTGTCAGGGAACGAGCAGTACTTC.

The CDR3 DNA reads as TGTGCCAGCAGCCCCTCCAGGGGGAATAATTCACCCCTCCACTTT. This sequence encodes CASSPSRGNNSPLHF. The chain uses TRBV2 and TRBJ1-6; 7 nucleotides line up with TRBD1. The CDR3 covers 15 residues. The ends lost 6 bases at V and 5 bases at J; junction bases unmatched: 7. The germline V gene has CDR1 SNHLY and CDR2 FYNNEI.

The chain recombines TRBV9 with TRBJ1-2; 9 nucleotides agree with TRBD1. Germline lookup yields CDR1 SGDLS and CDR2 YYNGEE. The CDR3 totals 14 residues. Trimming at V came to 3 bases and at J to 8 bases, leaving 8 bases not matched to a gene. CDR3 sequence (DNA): TGTGCCAGCAGCGCCCCGGGACAGGGAACGGGCTACACCTTC. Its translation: CASSAPGQGTGYTF.

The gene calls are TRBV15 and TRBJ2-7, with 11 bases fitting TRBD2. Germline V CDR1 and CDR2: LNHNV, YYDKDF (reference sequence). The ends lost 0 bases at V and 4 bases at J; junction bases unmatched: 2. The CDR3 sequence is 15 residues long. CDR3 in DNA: TGTGCCACCAGCAGAGATCTAGCGGGGGGATACGAGCAGTACTTC. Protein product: CATSRDLAGGYEQYF. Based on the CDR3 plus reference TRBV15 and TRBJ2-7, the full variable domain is DAMVIQNPRYQVTQFGKPVTLSCSQTLNHNVMYWYQQKSSQAPKLLFHYYDKDFNNEADTPDNFQSRRPNTSFCFLDIRSPGLGDTAMYLCATSRDLAGGYEQYFGPGTRLTVT.

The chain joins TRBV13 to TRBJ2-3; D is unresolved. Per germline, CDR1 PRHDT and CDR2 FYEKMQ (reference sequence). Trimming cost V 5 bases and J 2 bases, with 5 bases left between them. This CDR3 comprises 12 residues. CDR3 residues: CASSLDTDTQYF. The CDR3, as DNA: TGTGCCAGCAGCCTGGACACAGATACGCAGTATTTT.

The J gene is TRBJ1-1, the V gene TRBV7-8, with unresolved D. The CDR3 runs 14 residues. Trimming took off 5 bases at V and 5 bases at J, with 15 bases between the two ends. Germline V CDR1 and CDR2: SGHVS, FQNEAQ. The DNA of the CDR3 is TGTGCCAGCAGCCCCGACGTCGGGCGGACTGAAGCTTTCTTT. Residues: CASSPDVGRTEAFF.

CDR3 residues: CASTQRAEDTQYF. The CDR3 nucleotides are TGTGCCAGTACCCAAAGGGCGGAAGATACGCAGTATTTT. The V and J genes are TRBV19 and TRBJ2-3; D is unclear. The CDR3 has 13 residues. Between the trimmed V and J ends, which lost 7 bases and 5 bases, there was a span of 13 bases. Germline values: CDR1 LNHDA, CDR2 SQIVND (reference sequence). Full variable domain (rest looked up from reference TRBV19 and TRBJ2-3): DGGITQSPKYLFRKEGQNVTLSCEQNLNHDAMYWYRQDPGQGLRLIYYSQIVNDFQKGDIAEGYSVSREKKESFPLTVTSAQKNPTAFYLCASTQRAEDTQYFGPGTRLTVL.

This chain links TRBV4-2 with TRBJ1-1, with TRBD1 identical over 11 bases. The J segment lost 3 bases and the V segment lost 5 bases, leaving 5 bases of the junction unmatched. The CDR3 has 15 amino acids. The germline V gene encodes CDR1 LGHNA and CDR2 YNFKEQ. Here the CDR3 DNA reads TGTGCCAGCAGCACCGCGGACAGGGGGCACACTGAAGCTTTCTTT. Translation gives CASSTADRGHTEAFF.

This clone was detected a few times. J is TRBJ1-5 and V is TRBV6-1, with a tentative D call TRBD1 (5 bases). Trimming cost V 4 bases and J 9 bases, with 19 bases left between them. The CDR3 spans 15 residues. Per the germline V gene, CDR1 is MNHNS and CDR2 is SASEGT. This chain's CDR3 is CASSVQTGGSSPQHF. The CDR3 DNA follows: TGTGCCAGCAGTGTGCAAACAGGCGGCTCGTCGCCCCAGCATTTT.

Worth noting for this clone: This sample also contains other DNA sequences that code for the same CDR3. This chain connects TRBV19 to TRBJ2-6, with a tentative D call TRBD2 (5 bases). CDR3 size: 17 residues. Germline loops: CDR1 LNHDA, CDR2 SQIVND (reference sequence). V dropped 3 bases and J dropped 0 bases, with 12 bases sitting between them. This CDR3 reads CASSISGTSSGANVLTF. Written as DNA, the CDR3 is TGTGCCAGTAGTATCTCGGGAACGAGCTCTGGGGCCAACGTCCTGACTTTC.

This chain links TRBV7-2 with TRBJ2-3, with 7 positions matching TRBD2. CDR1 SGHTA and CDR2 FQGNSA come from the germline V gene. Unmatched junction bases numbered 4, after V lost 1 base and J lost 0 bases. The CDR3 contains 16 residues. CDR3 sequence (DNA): TGTGCCAGCAGCTTAGTAGCGGGTGCTAGCACAGATACGCAGTATTTT. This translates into CASSLVAGASTDTQYF. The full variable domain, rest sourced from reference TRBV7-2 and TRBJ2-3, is GAGVSQSPSNKVTEKGKDVELRCDPISGHTALYWYRQSLGQGLEFLIYFQGNSAPDKSGLPSDRFSAERTGGSVSTLTIQRTQQEDSAVYLCASSLVAGASTDTQYFGPGTRLTVL.